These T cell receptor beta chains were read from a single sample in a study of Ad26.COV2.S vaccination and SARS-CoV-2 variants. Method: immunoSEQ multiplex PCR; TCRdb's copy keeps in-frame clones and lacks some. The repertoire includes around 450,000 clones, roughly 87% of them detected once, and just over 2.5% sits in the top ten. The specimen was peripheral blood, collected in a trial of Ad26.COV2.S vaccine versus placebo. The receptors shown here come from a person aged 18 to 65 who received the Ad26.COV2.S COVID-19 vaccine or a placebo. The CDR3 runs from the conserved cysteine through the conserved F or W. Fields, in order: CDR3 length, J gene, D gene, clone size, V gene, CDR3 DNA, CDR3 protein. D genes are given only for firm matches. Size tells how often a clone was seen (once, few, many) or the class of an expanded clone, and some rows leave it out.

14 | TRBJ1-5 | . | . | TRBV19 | TGTGCCAGTAGAACCCTGGGCCCCCGTCAGCCCCAGCATTTT | CASRTLGPRQPQHF
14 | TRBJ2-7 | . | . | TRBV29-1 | TGCAGCGTCCAGGGCCCCCCTTGGGGCGACGAGCAGTACTTC | CSVQGPPWGDEQYF
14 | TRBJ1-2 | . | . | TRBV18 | TGTGCCAGCTCCCCTGACAGATCCCTCTATGGCTACACCTTC | CASSPDRSLYGYTF
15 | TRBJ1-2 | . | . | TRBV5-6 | TGTGCCAGCAGCTTCGGGGTGGGGGCTCCCTATGGCTACACCTTC | CASSFGVGAPYGYTF
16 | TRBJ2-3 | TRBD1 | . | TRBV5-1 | TGCGCCAGCAGCTCGCCAGGGGCAGGGGGTGCAGATACGCAGTATTTT | CASSSPGAGGADTQYF
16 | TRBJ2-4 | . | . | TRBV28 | TGTGCCAGCAGACTTACCAAGCGGCCTCACACCGCAACCGAGTACTTC | CASRLTKRPHTATEYF
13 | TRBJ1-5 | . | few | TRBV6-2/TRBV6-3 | TGTGCCAGCAGTTGGGGGTTCAATCAGCCCCAGCATTTT | CASSWGFNQPQHF
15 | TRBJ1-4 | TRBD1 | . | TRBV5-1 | TGCGCCAGCAGCTTATTAGGGACAGCTTATGAAAAACTGTTTTTT | CASSLLGTAYEKLFF
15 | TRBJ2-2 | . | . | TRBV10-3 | TGTGCCATCAGTGATTGGGACATGAACACCGGGGAGCTGTTTTTT | CAISDWDMNTGELFF
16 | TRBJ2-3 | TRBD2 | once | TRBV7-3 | TGTGCCAGCAGCTCTACTAGCGGGAGTGGCACAGATACGCAGTATTTT | CASSSTSGSGTDTQYF
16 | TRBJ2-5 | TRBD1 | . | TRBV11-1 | TGTGCCAGCAGCTCGGACCGACAGGGAATGAAAGAGACCCAGTACTTC | CASSSDRQGMKETQYF
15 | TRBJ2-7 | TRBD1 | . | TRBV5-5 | TGTGCCAGCAGCAGGGGACAGGGCTCCTCCTACGAGCAGTACTTC | CASSRGQGSSYEQYF
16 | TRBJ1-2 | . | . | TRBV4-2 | TGTGCCAGCAGCCAAGGGGGGGCCCGAGGTCATGCTGGCTACACCTTC | CASSQGGARGHAGYTF
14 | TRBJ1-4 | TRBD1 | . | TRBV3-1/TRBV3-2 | TGTGCCAGCAGCCGGGACAGGTTTAATGAAAAACTGTTTTTT | CASSRDRFNEKLFF
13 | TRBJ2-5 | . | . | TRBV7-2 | TGTGCCAGCAGCTTAGACAGGGAAGAGACCCAGTACTTC | CASSLDREETQYF
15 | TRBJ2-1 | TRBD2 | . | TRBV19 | TGTGCCAGTAGAGTAGCGGGGAGCTCCTACAATGAGCAGTTCTTC | CASRVAGSSYNEQFF
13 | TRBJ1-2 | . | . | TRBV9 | TGTGCCAGCAGCGGGGGACTGACCTATGGCTACACCTTC | CASSGGLTYGYTF
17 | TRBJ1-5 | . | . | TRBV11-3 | TGTGCCAGCAGCTCTGGGGGGATGGCACTGAGCAATCAGCCCCAGCATTTT | CASSSGGMALSNQPQHF
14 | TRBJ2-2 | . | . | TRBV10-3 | TGTGCCATCAGGGAAGGGCAGTTCACCGGGGAGCTGTTTTTT | CAIREGQFTGELFF
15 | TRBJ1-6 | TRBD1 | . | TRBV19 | TGTGCCAGTAGAACCCGACAGGGCTATAATTCACCCCTCCACTTT | CASRTRQGYNSPLHF
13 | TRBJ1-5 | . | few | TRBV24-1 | TGTGCCACACAAGGACAGCCCAATCAGCCCCAGCATTTT | CATQGQPNQPQHF
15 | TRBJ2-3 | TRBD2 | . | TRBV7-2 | TGTGCCAGCAGCTTAGCGGCGGGGGGCACAGATACGCAGTATTTT | CASSLAAGGTDTQYF
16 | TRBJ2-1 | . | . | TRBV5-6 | TGTGCCAGCAGCGCTTCACCAACAGCTCAGGAAAATGAGCAGTTCTTC | CASSASPTAQENEQFF
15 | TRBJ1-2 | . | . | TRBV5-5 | TGTGCCAGCACCCCATCCGGGACACTGATTTATGGCTACACCTTC | CASTPSGTLIYGYTF
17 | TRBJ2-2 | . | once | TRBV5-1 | TGCGCCAGCAGCCTCTCATTACGGAGGGCGGCCACCGGGGAGCTGTTTTTT | CASSLSLRRAATGELFF
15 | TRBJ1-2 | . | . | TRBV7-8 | TGTGCCAGCAGCTTAGGTGGGACACCTAACTATGGCTACACCTTC | CASSLGGTPNYGYTF
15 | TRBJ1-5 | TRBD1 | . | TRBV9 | TGTGCCAGCAGCGGTACAGGGGGCGCCGATCAGCCCCAGCATTTT | CASSGTGGADQPQHF
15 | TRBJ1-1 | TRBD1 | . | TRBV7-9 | TGTGCCAGCAGCTTATTCGGGACAGTGAACACTGAAGCTTTCTTT | CASSLFGTVNTEAFF
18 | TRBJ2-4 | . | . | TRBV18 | TGTGCCAGCTCACCACCGGCAGGACGGGTTGGAGGCAAAAACATTCAGTACTTC | CASSPPAGRVGGKNIQYF
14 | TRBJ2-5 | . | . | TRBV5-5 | TGTGCCAGCAGCTTGTTCGGGGGGCAGGAGACCCAGTACTTC | CASSLFGGQETQYF
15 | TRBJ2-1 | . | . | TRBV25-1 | TGTGCCAGCAGTGAATTAATCTCTAGAAACAATGAGCAGTTCTTC | CASSELISRNNEQFF
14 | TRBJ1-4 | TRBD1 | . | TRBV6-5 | TGTGCCAGCAGTCCCGGGACAGCTAGTGGAAAACTGTTTTTT | CASSPGTASGKLFF
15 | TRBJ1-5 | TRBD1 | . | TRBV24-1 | TGTGCCACCAGTGAATCCGGACAGGGGGATCAGCCCCAGCATTTT | CATSESGQGDQPQHF
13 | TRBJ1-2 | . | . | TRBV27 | TGTGCCAGCAGTTTTCGGCAGGGGCATGGCTACACCTTC | CASSFRQGHGYTF
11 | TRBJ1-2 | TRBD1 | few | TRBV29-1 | TGCAGCGGCGGACAGGAGGGTGGCTACACCTTC | CSGGQEGGYTF
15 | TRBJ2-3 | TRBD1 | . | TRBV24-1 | TGTGCCACCAGTGATTTTGACAGGGGTACAGATACGCAGTATTTT | CATSDFDRGTDTQYF
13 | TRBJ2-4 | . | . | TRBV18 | TGTGCCAGCTCACCCCCGGGAACTGACATTCAGTACTTC | CASSPPGTDIQYF
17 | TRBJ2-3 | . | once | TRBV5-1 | TGCGCCAGCAGCCTTCTACAGGACCTAGGCAGCACAGATACGCAGTATTTT | CASSLLQDLGSTDTQYF
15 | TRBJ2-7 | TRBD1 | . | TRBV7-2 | TGTGCCAGCAGCTTACGACAGGGAATCAACTACGAGCAGTACTTC | CASSLRQGINYEQYF
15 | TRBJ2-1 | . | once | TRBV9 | TGTGCCAGCAGCGTAGGGGACTTTAGTCGTTATGAGCAGTTCTTC | CASSVGDFSRYEQFF
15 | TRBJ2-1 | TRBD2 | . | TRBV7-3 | TGTGCCAGCAGTCCCGCAGGGTGGGAGGGCAATGAGCAGTTCTTC | CASSPAGWEGNEQFF
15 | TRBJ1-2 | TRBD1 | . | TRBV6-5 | TGTGCCAGCAGTTACTCGTCAGGGGGCCACTATGGCTACACCTTC | CASSYSSGGHYGYTF
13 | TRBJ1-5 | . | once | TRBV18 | TGTGCCAGCTCCTCGGGGGGGAATCAGCCCCAGCATTTT | CASSSGGNQPQHF